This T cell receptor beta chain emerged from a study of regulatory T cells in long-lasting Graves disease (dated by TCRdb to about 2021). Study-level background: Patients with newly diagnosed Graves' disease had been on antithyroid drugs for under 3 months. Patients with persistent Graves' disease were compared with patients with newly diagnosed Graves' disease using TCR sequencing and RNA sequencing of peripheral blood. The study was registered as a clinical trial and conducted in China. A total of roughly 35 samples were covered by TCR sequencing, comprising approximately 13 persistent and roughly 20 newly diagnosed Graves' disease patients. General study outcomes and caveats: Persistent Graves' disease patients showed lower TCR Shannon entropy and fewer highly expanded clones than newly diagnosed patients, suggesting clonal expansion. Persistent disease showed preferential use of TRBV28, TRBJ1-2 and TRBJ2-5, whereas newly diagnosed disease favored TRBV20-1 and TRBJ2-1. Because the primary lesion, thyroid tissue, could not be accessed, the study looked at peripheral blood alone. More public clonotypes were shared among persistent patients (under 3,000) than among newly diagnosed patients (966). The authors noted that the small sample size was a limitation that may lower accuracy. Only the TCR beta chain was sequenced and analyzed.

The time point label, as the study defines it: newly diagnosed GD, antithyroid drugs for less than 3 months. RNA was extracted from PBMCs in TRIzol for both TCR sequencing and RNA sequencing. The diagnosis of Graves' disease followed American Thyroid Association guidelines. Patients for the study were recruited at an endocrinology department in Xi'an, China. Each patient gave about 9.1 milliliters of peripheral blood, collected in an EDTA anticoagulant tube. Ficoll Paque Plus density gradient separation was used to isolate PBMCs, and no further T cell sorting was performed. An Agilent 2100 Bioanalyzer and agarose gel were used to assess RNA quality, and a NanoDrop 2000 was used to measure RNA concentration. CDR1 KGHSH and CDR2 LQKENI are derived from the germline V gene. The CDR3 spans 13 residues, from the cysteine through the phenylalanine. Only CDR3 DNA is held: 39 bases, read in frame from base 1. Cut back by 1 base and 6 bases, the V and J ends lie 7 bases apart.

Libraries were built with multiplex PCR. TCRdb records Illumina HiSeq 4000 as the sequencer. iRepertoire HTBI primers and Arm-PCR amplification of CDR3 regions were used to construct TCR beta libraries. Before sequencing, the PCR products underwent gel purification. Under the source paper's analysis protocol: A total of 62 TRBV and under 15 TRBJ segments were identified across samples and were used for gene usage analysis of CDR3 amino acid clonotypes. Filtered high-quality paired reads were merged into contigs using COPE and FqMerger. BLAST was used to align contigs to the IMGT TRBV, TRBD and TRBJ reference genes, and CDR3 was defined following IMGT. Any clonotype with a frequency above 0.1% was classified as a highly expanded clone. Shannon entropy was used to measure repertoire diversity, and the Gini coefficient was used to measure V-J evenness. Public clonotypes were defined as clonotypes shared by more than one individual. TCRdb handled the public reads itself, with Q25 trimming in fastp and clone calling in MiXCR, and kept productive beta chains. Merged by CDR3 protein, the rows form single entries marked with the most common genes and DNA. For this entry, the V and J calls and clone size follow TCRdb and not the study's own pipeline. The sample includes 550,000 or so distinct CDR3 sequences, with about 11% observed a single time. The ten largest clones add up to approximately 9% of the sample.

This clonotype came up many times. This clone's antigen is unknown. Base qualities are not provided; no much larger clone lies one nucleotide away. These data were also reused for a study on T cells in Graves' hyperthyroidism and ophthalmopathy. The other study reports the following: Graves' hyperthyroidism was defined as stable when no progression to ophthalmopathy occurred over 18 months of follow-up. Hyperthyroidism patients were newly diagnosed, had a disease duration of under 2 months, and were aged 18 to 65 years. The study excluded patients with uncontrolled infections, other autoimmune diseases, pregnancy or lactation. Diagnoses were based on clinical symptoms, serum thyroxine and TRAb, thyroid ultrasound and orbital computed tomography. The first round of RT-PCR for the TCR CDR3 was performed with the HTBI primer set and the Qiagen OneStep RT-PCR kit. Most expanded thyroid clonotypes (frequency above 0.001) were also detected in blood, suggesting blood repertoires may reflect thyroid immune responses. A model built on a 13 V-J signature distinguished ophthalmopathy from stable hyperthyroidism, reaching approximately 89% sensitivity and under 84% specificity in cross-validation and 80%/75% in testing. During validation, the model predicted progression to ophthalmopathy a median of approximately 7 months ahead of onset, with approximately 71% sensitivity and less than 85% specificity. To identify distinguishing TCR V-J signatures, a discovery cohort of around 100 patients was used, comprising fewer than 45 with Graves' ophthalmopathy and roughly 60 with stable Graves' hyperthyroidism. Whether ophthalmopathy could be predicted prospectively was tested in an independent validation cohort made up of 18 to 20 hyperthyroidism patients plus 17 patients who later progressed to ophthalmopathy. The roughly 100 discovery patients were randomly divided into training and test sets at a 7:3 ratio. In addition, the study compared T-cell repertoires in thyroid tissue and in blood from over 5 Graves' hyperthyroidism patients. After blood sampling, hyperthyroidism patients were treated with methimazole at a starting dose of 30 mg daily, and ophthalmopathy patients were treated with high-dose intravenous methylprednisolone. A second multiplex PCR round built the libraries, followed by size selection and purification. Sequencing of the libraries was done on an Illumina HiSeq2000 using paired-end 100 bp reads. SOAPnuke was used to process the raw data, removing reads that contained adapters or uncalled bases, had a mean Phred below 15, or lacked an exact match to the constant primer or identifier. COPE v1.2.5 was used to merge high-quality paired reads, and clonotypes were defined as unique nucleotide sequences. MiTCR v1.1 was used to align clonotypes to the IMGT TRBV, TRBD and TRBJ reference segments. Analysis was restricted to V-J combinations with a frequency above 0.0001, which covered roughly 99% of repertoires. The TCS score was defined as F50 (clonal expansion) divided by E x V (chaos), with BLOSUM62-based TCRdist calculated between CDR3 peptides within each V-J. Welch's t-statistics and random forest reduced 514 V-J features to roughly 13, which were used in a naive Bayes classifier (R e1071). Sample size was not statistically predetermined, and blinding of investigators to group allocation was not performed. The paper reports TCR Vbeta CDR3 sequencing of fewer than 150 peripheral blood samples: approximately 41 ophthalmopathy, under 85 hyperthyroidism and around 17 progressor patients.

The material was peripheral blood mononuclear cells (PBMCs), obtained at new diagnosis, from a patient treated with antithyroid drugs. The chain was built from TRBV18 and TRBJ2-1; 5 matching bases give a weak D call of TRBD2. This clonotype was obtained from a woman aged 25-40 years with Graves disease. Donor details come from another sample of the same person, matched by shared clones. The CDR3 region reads CASSPRTPNEQFF. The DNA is TGTGCCAGCTCACCACGGACTCCCAATGAGCAGTTCTTC.